This T cell receptor (beta chain) was identified in a study of blood T cell repertoires in COVID-19. Trimming stripped 4 bases from V and 3 bases from J, with 20 bases between. This CDR3 contains 16 residues. The germline V gene has CDR1 SGHRS and CDR2 YFSETQ. Enrolled through a virtual design, the participants were between about 18 and 100 years of age and came from approximately 25 US areas. TCRdb's copy holds only in-frame clones and misses some; the assay was immunoSEQ multiplex PCR. This sample has roughly 290,000 clones, with 80% to 90% found just once. The material sequenced was PBMCs or T cells enriched from blood (not recorded which). This TCR was recovered from a man aged 25 to 45 who had recovered from COVID-19. This chain connects TRBV5-1 to TRBJ2-7; the D gene is possibly TRBD1 (6 bases). This chain's CDR3 is CASSQMGPGALYEQYF. As DNA, the CDR3 is TGCGCCAGCAGCCAAATGGGGCCAGGGGCACTCTACGAGCAGTACTTC.